The rows below give T cell receptor beta chains drawn from one sample of a study of blood T cell repertoires in COVID-19. Measured with immunoSEQ multiplex PCR; TCRdb has only the in-frame clones, and not every one. The sample lists hundreds of thousands of clones, around 85% seen once, with about 1.9% in the top ten. What was sequenced was PBMCs or T cells enriched from blood (not recorded which). The source is a woman aged 30 to 39 who had been exposed to COVID-19. The CDR3 runs from the conserved cysteine through the conserved F or W. Each record gives: D gene, J gene, clone size, V gene, CDR3 DNA, CDR3 protein. A D gene is named only where the DNA matches it firmly. Clone size is not always given. Where it is, it says once, few, many or a class for expanded clones.

>-|TRBJ1-1|-|TRBV28
TGTGCCAGCACCGTCAGAGGCGCCAAGGCTTTCTTT
CASTVRGAKAFF
>TRBD2|TRBJ2-5|-|TRBV2
TGTGCCAGCAGTGGGACTAGCGGTTCTCAAGAGACCCAGTACTTC
CASSGTSGSQETQYF
>-|TRBJ2-2|-|TRBV19
TGTGCCAGTAGTGGGCAGACGAACACCGGGGAGCTGTTTTTT
CASSGQTNTGELFF
>TRBD1|TRBJ2-7|-|TRBV19
TGTGCCAGTAGTCCGCCGGGACAGCCCTCCTACGAGCAGTACTTC
CASSPPGQPSYEQYF
>-|TRBJ1-1|-|TRBV18
TGTGCCAGCTCACCGACGACTGAAACTGAAGCTTTCTTT
CASSPTTETEAFF
>TRBD1|TRBJ2-1|-|TRBV5-1
TGCGCCAGCAGCTTACAGAGGGGGCGCTCCTACAATGAGCAGTTCTTC
CASSLQRGRSYNEQFF
>-|TRBJ2-7|-|TRBV4-1
TGCGCCAGCAGCCCCCATAGGGAGCAACTCTACGAGCAGTACTTC
CASSPHREQLYEQYF
>TRBD1|TRBJ1-5|few|TRBV12-3/TRBV12-4
TGTGCCAGCAGAGGTACAGGGGATCAGCCCCAGCATTTT
CASRGTGDQPQHF
>TRBD1|TRBJ2-2|-|TRBV18
TGTGCCAGCTCACCTGGCACGACAGGGGTCACCGGGGAGCTGTTTTTT
CASSPGTTGVTGELFF
>-|TRBJ1-6|-|TRBV30
TGTGCCTGGAGTGGGCAGGCAAATTCACCCCTCCACTTT
CAWSGQANSPLHF
>TRBD2|TRBJ2-5|-|TRBV2
TGTGCCAGCAGTGCTGGACTAGCGGGGGAGGCCGTCCAAGAGACCCAGTACTTC
CASSAGLAGEAVQETQYF
>-|TRBJ2-7|many|TRBV28
TGTGCCAGCAGTTTAAGAGGCGGTGCTTCCTACGAGCAGTACTTC
CASSLRGGASYEQYF
>-|TRBJ1-1|-|TRBV7-2
TGTGCCAGCAGCTTAATGAACGTTGTGGGGGCCACTGAAGCTTTCTTT
CASSLMNVVGATEAFF
>TRBD2|TRBJ2-7|few|TRBV4-1
TGCGCCAGCAGCCAGGGGACTAGCGGGACCTACGAGCAGTACTTC
CASSQGTSGTYEQYF
>TRBD2|TRBJ2-3|-|TRBV15
TGTGCCACCAGCAGACAGGAAGCGGGAGGGTCAGATACGCAGTATTTT
CATSRQEAGGSDTQYF
>-|TRBJ1-3|few|TRBV27
TGTGCCAGCAGTCTCCAGGGATCCGGAAACACCATATATTTT
CASSLQGSGNTIYF
>TRBD2|TRBJ2-3|few|TRBV4-2
TGTGCCAGCAGCCCTATAGCGGGGGGGCTCCACACAGATACGCAGTATTTT
CASSPIAGGLHTDTQYF
>TRBD2|TRBJ2-3|-|TRBV18
TGTGCCAGCTCACCACCAGCGGGGAGCACAGATACGCAGTATTTT
CASSPPAGSTDTQYF
>-|TRBJ1-2|-|TRBV3-1/TRBV3-2
TGTGCCAGCAGCCAAGATTATGGGGCGCGTGGCTACACCTTC
CASSQDYGARGYTF
>TRBD1|TRBJ1-2|-|TRBV24-1
TGTGCCACCAGGGCCCCCCGGGACAGGGCCTGCGGCTACACCTTC
CATRAPRDRACGYTF
>-|TRBJ1-5|-|TRBV30
TGTGCCTGGAGTCCACGGGTGCAGAGCAATCAGCCCCAGCATTTT
CAWSPRVQSNQPQHF
>-|TRBJ1-6|-|TRBV5-1
TGCGCCAGTAACCAGGGGAATTCGTATTCACCCCTCCACTTT
CASNQGNSYSPLHF
>-|TRBJ1-5|-|TRBV30
TGTGCCTGGAGTGTACAAAGCAATCAGCCCCAGCATTTT
CAWSVQSNQPQHF
>-|TRBJ1-1|once|TRBV6-5
TGTGCCAGCAGGTCAAACACTGAAGCTTTCTTT
CASRSNTEAFF
>-|TRBJ2-2|-|TRBV19
TGTGCCAGTAGTATAGCCAGGGGGGCCGGGGAGCTGTTTTTT
CASSIARGAGELFF
>TRBD2|TRBJ2-7|-|TRBV7-9
TGTGCCAGCAGGAGACAGGGCTTATCGGGCGGGAGGGCCATCGAGCAGTACTTC
CASRRQGLSGGRAIEQYF
>-|TRBJ1-2|-|TRBV19
TGTGCCAGCACACCCGGGACATGGGACTACACCTTC
CASTPGTWDYTF
>TRBD1|TRBJ1-1|-|TRBV6-2/TRBV6-3
TGTGCCAGCAGCCGGGACAGGGACAACACTGAAGCTTTCTTT
CASSRDRDNTEAFF
>-|TRBJ1-1|-|TRBV5-1
TGCGCCAGCAGCTTGGGGGGCGGAGAGAACACTGAAGCTTTCTTT
CASSLGGGENTEAFF